This T cell receptor beta chain came from a study of T cells in Graves' hyperthyroidism and ophthalmopathy. RNA transcripts provided the source from which TCR beta CDR3 regions were amplified. The HTBI primer set served for first-round RT-PCR of the TCR CDR3. TCRdb independently ran MiXCR on the multiplex PCR reads; one entry per CDR3 protein. This table has about 840,000 distinct CDR3 sequences, roughly 40% appearing once. This clonotype was counted only a few times. This CDR3 contains 15 residues. The V end lost 0 bases, the J end lost 0 bases, and 9 bases lay between the germline ends. Per germline, CDR1 SGHTS and CDR2 YDEGEE.

The receptor was isolated from a man aged 18 to 29 with Graves' hyperthyroidism. Sequencing was done on a sample of blood. This rearrangement joins TRBV5-8 to TRBJ1-2; D remains unclear. The CDR3 region is CASSLALGANYGYTF. The CDR3, as DNA: TGTGCCAGCAGCTTGGCCCTGGGAGCTAACTATGGCTACACCTTC.